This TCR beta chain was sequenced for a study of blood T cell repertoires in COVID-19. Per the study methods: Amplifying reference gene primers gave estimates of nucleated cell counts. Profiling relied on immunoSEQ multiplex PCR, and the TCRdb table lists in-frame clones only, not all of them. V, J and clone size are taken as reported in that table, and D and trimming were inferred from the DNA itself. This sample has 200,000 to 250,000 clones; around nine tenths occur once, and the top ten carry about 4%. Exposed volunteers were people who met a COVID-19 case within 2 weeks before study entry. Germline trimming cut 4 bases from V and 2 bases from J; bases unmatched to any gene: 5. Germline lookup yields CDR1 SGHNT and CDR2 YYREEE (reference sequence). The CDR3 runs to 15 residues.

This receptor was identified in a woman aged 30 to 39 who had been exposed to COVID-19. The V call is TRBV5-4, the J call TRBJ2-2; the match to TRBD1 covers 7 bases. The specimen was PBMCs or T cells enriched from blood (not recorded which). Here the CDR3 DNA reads TGTGCCAGCAGCACGTACAGGGGAAACACCGGGGAGCTGTTTTTT. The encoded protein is CASSTYRGNTGELFF.